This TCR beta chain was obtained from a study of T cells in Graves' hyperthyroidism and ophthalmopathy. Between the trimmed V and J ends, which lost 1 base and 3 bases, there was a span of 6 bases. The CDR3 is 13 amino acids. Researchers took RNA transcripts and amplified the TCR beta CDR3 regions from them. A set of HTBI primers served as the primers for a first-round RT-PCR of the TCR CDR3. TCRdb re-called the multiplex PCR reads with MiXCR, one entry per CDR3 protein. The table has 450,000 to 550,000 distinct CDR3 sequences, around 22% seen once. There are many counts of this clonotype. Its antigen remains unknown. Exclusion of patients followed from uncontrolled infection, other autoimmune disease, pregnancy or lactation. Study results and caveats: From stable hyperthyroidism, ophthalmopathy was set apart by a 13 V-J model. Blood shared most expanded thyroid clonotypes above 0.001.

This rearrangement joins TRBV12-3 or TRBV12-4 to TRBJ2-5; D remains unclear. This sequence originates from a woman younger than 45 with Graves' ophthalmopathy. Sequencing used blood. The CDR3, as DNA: TGTGCCAGCAGTTTAGGATGGAAAGAGACCCAGTACTTC. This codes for CASSLGWKETQYF.